The 21 T cell receptor beta chains given below trace back to one sample, sequenced in a study of regulatory T cells in long-lasting Graves disease. Documented time point: newly diagnosed GD, antithyroid drugs for less than 3 months. PBMC-extracted RNA yielded the TCR library. The TCR beta library used iRepertoire HTBI primers with Arm-PCR amplification of CDR3. TCRdb ran MiXCR on the multiplex PCR reads and lists one entry per CDR3 protein. The profile covers under 800,000 distinct CDR3 sequences, with under 20% appearing a single time and 15% to 20% taken by the ten largest. The same sample was also studied in work on T cells in Graves' hyperthyroidism and ophthalmopathy.

The sample in question was peripheral blood mononuclear cells (PBMCs), obtained at new diagnosis, from a patient treated with antithyroid drugs. All receptors derive from a woman aged 25-40 years with Graves disease.

This clonotype was counted ten times or more. The chain combines TRBV28 with TRBJ2-1; D perhaps matches TRBD2 (7 bases). V was shortened by 5 bases and J by 9 bases, with 29 bases between the two germline ends. The CDR3 is 18 residues long. The germline V gene encodes CDR1 MDHEN and CDR2 SYDVKM. The CDR3 sequence is CASSPRPWRGRSWPEQFF. The CDR3, as DNA: TGTGCCAGCAGTCCTCGGCCGTGGCGGGGGCGATCTTGGCCTGAGCAGTTCTTC. Using reference TRBV28 and TRBJ2-1 for the parts outside the CDR3, the full variable domain is DVKVTQSSRYLVKRTGEKVFLECVQDMDHENMFWYRQDPGLGLRLIYFSYDVKMKEKGDIPEGYSVSREKKERFSLILESASTNQTSMYLCASSPRPWRGRSWPEQFFGPGTRLTVL.

With regard to this clonotype: This may be a read error, as it is one base from a much larger clone. The genes are TRBV2 and TRBJ1-4, with 8 bases lining up with TRBD1. This CDR3 is built from 15 residues. Germline V CDR1 and CDR2: SNHLY, FYNNEI. The CDR3 protein is CASGEEDRVGEKLFF. The CDR3 DNA reads TGTGCCAGCGGTGAAGAGGACAGGGTGGGTGAAAAACTGTTTTTT.

This clonotype came up many times. V usage is TRBV2 and J usage is TRBJ2-3, with D tentatively TRBD1 or TRBD2 (6 bases each). This CDR3 region has 14 residues. The germline gives CDR1 SNHLY, CDR2 FYNNEI. Trimming pared 3 bases from V and 5 bases from J, leaving 12 bases between. CDR3 residues: CASSEAEGVDTQYF. For the CDR3, the DNA is TGTGCCAGCAGTGAGGCGGAGGGGGTAGATACGCAGTATTTT.

This clonotype was recorded at least ten times. DNA for the CDR3: TGTGCCAGCAGCCCAAACCGGCGGGGCGAGCAGTACTTC. Amino acid sequence: CASSPNRRGEQYF. V is TRBV3-1 and J is TRBJ2-7; D is possibly TRBD2 (6 bases). V was shortened by 4 bases and J by 6 bases, with 13 bases between the two germline ends. The V gene's germline CDR1 is LGHDT and CDR2 YNNKEL (reference sequence). This CDR3 has 13 amino acids.

This clonotype has a single count. The chain uses TRBV18 and TRBJ2-1; the D gene is possibly TRBD1 (5 bases). CDR1 and CDR2 (germline): KGHSH, LQKENI. V was shortened by 3 bases and J by 4 bases, with 13 bases between the two germline ends. The CDR3 runs to 15 residues. CDR3 coding DNA: TGTGCCAGCTCACCTGCCCAGGGAACTTACAATGAGCAGTTCTTC. As protein: CASSPAQGTYNEQFF. Complete variable domain (other parts from reference TRBV18 and TRBJ2-1): NAGVMQNPRHLVRRRGQEARLRCSPMKGHSHVYWYRQLPEEGLKFMVYLQKENIIDESGMPKERFSAEFPKEGPSILRIQQVVRGDSAAYFCASSPAQGTYNEQFFGPGTRLTVL.

This clonotype was detected once. The chain couples TRBV30 to TRBJ2-1; 7 positions match TRBD2. Per germline, CDR1 GTSNPN and CDR2 SVGIG (reference sequence). V trimming: 8 bases; J trimming: 4 bases; junction bases outside the gene matches: 17. The CDR3 has 16 residues. The chain's CDR3 is CATAPAGGSGYNEQFF. The CDR3 bases are TGTGCCACCGCTCCCGCAGGCGGGAGTGGTTACAATGAGCAGTTCTTC.

The rearrangement links TRBV15 to TRBJ2-1; 11 nucleotides line up with TRBD2. The CDR3 is 15 amino acids. Germline-derived CDR1 and CDR2 are LNHNV and YYDKDF (reference sequence). Unmatched junction bases numbered 5, after V lost 5 bases and J lost 5 bases. The CDR3 is CATSPSGRLNNEQFF. The CDR3 DNA sequence: TGTGCCACCAGCCCTAGCGGGAGGCTAAACAATGAGCAGTTCTTC.

This clonotype showed up many times. This sequence joins TRBV6-1 and TRBJ2-2; D perhaps matches TRBD2 (6 bases). This CDR3 contains 15 residues. V lost 4 bases to trimming and J lost 5 bases, with 14 bases between them. Germline loops: CDR1 MNHNS, CDR2 SASEGT. CDR3 coding DNA: TGTGCCAGCAGTGGGTGGCTAGCGCAAACCGGGGAGCTGTTTTTT. Translation gives CASSGWLAQTGELFF.

This clonotype was picked up many times. The chain recombines TRBV12-3 or TRBV12-4 with TRBJ2-7; TRBD2 matches 8 bases. This CDR3 has 15 amino acids. Germline trimming cut 2 bases from V and 5 bases from J; bases unmatched to any gene: 8. The CDR3 DNA follows: TGTGCCAGCAGTTTAATGGCGGGAGGTTACAACGAGCAGTACTTC. Amino acids: CASSLMAGGYNEQYF.

This clonotype has just a few counts. V usage is TRBV20-1 and J usage is TRBJ1-4; 8 bases line up with TRBD1. The CDR3 loop spans 16 amino acids. V lost 3 bases, J lost 0 bases, and 6 bases stayed unmatched. Germline V lookup: CDR1 DFQATT, CDR2 SNEGSKA (reference sequence). This CDR3 reads CSARNPGQATNEKLFF. In DNA, the CDR3 is TGCAGTGCTAGGAATCCGGGACAGGCAACTAATGAAAAACTGTTTTTT.

About this clonotype: A far larger clone is one nucleotide away, so this likely arose from a read error. This rearrangement joins TRBV10-3 to TRBJ2-3; 12 bases are shared with TRBD2. Per the germline V gene, CDR1 is ENHRY and CDR2 is SYGVKD. The CDR3 has 15 residues. The CDR3 reads CASSETSGSTDAQYF. CDR3 DNA sequence: TGTGCCAGCAGTGAGACTAGCGGGAGCACAGATGCGCAGTATTTT.

The table lists this clonotype with many counts. The chain employs TRBV30 and TRBJ1-5, with D perhaps matching TRBD1 (6 bases). This CDR3 is built from 15 residues. The germline gives CDR1 GTSNPN, CDR2 SVGIG (reference sequence). V was trimmed by 3 bases and J by 0 bases, leaving 12 bases between them. CDR3 loop: CAWSGGLNSNQPQHF. For the CDR3, the DNA is TGTGCCTGGAGCGGGGGGCTAAATAGCAATCAGCCCCAGCATTTT.

This clonotype showed up many times. The chain's CDR3 is CASSQVGSTEAFF. In DNA, the CDR3 is TGTGCCAGCAGCCAAGTGGGTAGCACTGAAGCTTTCTTT. V gene TRBV3-1 combines with J gene TRBJ1-1; D is unresolved. Germline loops: CDR1 LGHDT, CDR2 YNNKEL (reference sequence). This CDR3 region has 13 residues. V lost 1 base to trimming and J lost 4 bases, with 7 bases between them.

The chain links TRBV7-9 to TRBJ2-7; no reliable D call. Germline values: CDR1 SEHNR, CDR2 FQNEAQ (reference sequence). The CDR3 extends over 13 amino acids. Deletions cut 2 bases from V and 5 bases from J, with 10 bases between. CDR3 bases: TGTGCCAGCAGCTTAACCACGGGCCACGAGCAGTACTTC. It yields the protein CASSLTTGHEQYF.

This clonotype came up many times. The J gene is TRBJ1-1, the V gene TRBV28; 9 nucleotides match TRBD1. Per germline, CDR1 MDHEN and CDR2 SYDVKM. CDR3 length equals 16 residues. With 8 bases clipped from V and 9 bases from J, the junction kept 19 bases outside the gene matches. DNA for the CDR3: TGTGCCAGCTCCCTATCCTCCTCCGTGGGACAGGGCCAAGCTTTCTTT. Amino acid sequence: CASSLSSSVGQGQAFF.

This clonotype was detected ten times or more. Its ends do not fully match the called genes, so a read error is possible. The chain joins TRBV28 to TRBJ1-2, with D uncertain. This CDR3 spans 13 amino acids. Per the germline V gene, CDR1 is MDHEN and CDR2 is SYDVKM. CDR3: CASSLWEDYGYTF. CDR3 bases: TGTGCCAGCAGTCTATGGGAAGACTATGGCTACACCTTC.

This clonotype was observed a handful of times. This chain uses TRBV3-1 with TRBJ2-7; no firm D call. The CDR3 length is 14 residues. CDR1 and CDR2 from the germline V gene are LGHDT and YNNKEL (reference sequence). The ends were cut back, 4 bases at V and 1 base at J, with 11 bases in the middle. The CDR3: CASSRWAKSYEQYF. The CDR3 DNA reads TGTGCCAGCAGCCGATGGGCTAAATCCTACGAGCAGTACTTC.

This chain joins TRBV5-6 and TRBJ2-1, with TRBD1 as a possible D gene (5 bases). CDR1 SGHDT and CDR2 YYEEEE come from the germline V gene. V was trimmed by 4 bases and J by 7 bases, leaving 12 bases between them. The CDR3 extends over 13 amino acids. The CDR3 coding sequence is TGTGCCAGCAGCCGCAGGGTATGGAATGAGCAGTTCTTC. Protein: CASSRRVWNEQFF.

Many counts were recorded for this clonotype. The chain links TRBV24-1 to TRBJ1-1; TRBD1 might be the D (6 bases). Germline loops: CDR1 KGHDR, CDR2 SFDVKD. Trimming removed 5 bases at V and 6 bases at J, with 12 bases between. The length of the CDR3 is 13 residues. CDR3 nucleotide sequence: TGTGCCACCAGTGTCACAGGGTTCCCTGAAGCTTTCTTT. It codes for CATSVTGFPEAFF.

Regarding this clonotype: This could be a read error, since a much larger clone is one nucleotide away. This rearrangement joins TRBV6-1 to TRBJ2-7; D gene uncertain. V was clipped by 7 bases and J by 2 bases, with 24 bases between them. The CDR3 has 17 amino acids. CDR1 and CDR2 from the germline V gene are MNHNS and SASEGT. Here the CDR3 DNA reads TGTGCCAGCAACCCCCGCAGAATATTAGGGCGTCCCTACGAGCAGTACTTC. This codes for CASNPRRILGRPYEQYF.

The table lists this clonotype with many counts. The V and J genes are TRBV27 and TRBJ1-6; TRBD1 is a possible D gene (5 bases). V dropped 6 bases and J dropped 7 bases, with 16 bases sitting between them. CDR3 length: 15 amino acids. Per germline, CDR1 MNHEY and CDR2 SMNVEV (reference sequence). The DNA for the CDR3 is TGTGCCAGCAGGCCGGGAGTCGGGGGAAATTCACCCCTCCACTTT. It yields the protein CASRPGVGGNSPLHF.